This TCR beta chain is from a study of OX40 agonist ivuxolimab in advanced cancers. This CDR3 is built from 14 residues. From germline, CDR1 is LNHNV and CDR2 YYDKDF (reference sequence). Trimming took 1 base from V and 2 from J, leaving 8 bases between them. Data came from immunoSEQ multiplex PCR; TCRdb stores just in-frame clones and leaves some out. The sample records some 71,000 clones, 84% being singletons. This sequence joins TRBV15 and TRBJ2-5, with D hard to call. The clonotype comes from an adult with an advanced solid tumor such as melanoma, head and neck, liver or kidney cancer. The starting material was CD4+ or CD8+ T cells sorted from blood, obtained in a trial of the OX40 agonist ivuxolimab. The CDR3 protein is CATSRGAAQETQYF. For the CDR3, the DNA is TGTGCCACCAGCAGAGGGGCGGCACAAGAGACCCAGTACTTC.